This paragraph covers one TCR beta chain sequence. Germline CDR1 reads SGHTA; CDR2 reads FQGNSA. The germline V and J ends were trimmed by 2 bases and 2 bases, with 15 bases remaining between them. The CDR3 contains 16 residues. These data come from a study of blood T cell repertoires in COVID-19. Study-wide context: COVID-19 samples from acute and convalescent phases originated in the United States, Italy and Spain.

Repertoires were generated with immunoSEQ multiplex PCR, while TCRdb's copy carries only in-frame clones and drops some. Of about 52,000 clones listed, more than 70% are singletons. The sequenced sample consisted of peripheral blood. The TCR sequence derives from a woman older than 75 with acute or convalescent COVID-19. This rearrangement joins TRBV7-2 to TRBJ1-1, with D maybe TRBD1 (5 bases). CDR3 loop: CASSLSLDRINTEAFF. DNA for the CDR3: TGTGCCAGCAGCTTATCCCTCGACAGAATCAACACTGAAGCTTTCTTT.